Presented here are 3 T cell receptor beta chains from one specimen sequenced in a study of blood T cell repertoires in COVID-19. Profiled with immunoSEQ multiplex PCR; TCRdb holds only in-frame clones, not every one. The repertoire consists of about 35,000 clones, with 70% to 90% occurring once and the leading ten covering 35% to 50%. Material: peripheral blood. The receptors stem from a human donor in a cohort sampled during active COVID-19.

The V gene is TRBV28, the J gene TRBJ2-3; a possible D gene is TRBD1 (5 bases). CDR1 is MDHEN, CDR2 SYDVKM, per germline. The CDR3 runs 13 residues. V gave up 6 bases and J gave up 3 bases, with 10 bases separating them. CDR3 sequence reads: CASSPTGTDTQYF. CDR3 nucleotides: TGTGCCAGCAGCCCCACAGGTACAGATACGCAGTATTTT.

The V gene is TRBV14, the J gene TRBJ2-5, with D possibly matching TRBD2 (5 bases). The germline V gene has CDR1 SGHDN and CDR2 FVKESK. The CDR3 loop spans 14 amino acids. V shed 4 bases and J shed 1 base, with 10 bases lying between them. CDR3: CASSRRVGQETQYF. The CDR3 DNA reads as TGTGCCAGCAGCCGGCGGGTGGGCCAAGAGACCCAGTACTTC.

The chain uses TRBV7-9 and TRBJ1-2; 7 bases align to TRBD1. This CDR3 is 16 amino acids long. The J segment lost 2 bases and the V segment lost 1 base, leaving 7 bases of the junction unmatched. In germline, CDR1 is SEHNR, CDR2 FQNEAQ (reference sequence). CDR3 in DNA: TGTGCCAGCAGCTTAGGGGCAGGGGGAGGAAACTATGGCTACACCTTC. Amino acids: CASSLGAGGGNYGYTF.